This T cell receptor (beta chain) was recovered during a study of T cell responses to AZD1222 COVID-19 vaccine (dated by TCRdb to the early 2020s). For the study in its entirety: A total of about 250 trial participants underwent TCR sequencing, of whom 200 to 220 had received two doses of AZD1222 and 26 had received two doses of the MenACWY control vaccine. Trial participants were enrolled into age subgroups of 18-55, 56-69 and 70-plus years, which contained about 150, 28 and 57 TCR-sequenced participants, respectively. General conclusions and limits of the study: CD4 TCRs associated with the vaccine covered the entire spike protein, and the dominant responses were in regions 160-218 and 743-854. Because no day 14 peak-response samples were available, the repertoires could be characterized only after the peak T cell response. Epitopes outside the regions mutated in the B.1.351 and B.1.1.7 variants were reportedly recognized by nearly half of the unique spike-specific TCRs. Only five or six AZD1222 recipients were SARS-CoV-2 seropositive at baseline, limiting conclusions about previously exposed vaccinees. A significant rise in spike-specific TCR breadth and depth was observed after two AZD1222 doses relative to day 0 and relative to MenACWY recipients. In the small 56-69-year group, the increase in depth fell short of significance, most likely because of low power. Participants were mostly white British and included more females than males, and it was suggested by the authors that clonal diversity may have been underestimated.

The CDR3 regions of human TCRbeta chains were analyzed by immunosequencing. The study's processing was this. TCRs in the repertoires were compared against a reference library of SARS-CoV-2-specific TCRs that had been generated with the MIRA antigen-specificity platform. Breadth meant the fraction of unique TCRs that were SARS-CoV-2-associated, whereas depth meant the fraction of total T cells that were SARS-CoV-2-associated. Using the MIRA data, each spike-specific TCR was mapped to the spike region that the TCR reacts to and placed in a CD4 or CD8 class. Log10-transformed breadth and depth values were compared by one-way ANOVA with Sidak's multiple comparisons tests. TCRdb stores this immuneACCESS table with in-frame sequences only. Part of the clones is absent; in the studies checked, under half of the shortfall reflects unresolved V genes, and no reason is known for the rest. That table gives V, J and clone size, and the DNA gave D and trimming. This sample gives approximately 30,000 clones in total; 85% to 90% of them show up just once. 8% to 13% of the sample lies in the top ten.

The time point label, read with the paper, signifies: about 28 days (+/-7) after the second vaccine dose. Because spike-specific TCR depth and breadth did not differ between the two schedules, AZD1222 recipients who got a second dose at roughly 4 weeks were pooled with those who got a second dose at roughly 12 weeks. Samples from vaccinated people were obtained from the UK trials COV001 and COV002, which included a single-blind randomized controlled phase 2/3 trial of AZD1222 (ChAdOx1 nCoV-19) in healthy adults. For TCRbeta chain sequencing, PBMC samples were collected from trial participants at day 0 and at day 28 after the second dose. To note about this clone: The antigen it recognizes is unknown. It has no much larger one-base neighbor in the sample; base qualities were not kept.

Deletion took 2 bases off V and 0 bases off J, with a span of 10 bases between the germline ends. The CDR3, from cysteine to phenylalanine, totals 16 residues. The retained sequence is limited to the CDR3, 48 bases, with the frame set at the first base. The germline V gene yields LGHNA for CDR1 and YNFKEQ for CDR2. The sequence was collected from an adult who received the AZD1222 COVID-19 vaccine. The specimen comprised peripheral blood, sampled 28 days after the second AZD1222 dose. The rearrangement combines TRBV4-2 with TRBJ2-2; the D gene is possibly TRBD1, with 5 bases matching. Here the CDR3 is given as CASSQSTGSNTGELFF. The nucleotide sequence is TGTGCCAGCAGCCAATCCACAGGTTCGAACACCGGGGAGCTGTTTTTT.